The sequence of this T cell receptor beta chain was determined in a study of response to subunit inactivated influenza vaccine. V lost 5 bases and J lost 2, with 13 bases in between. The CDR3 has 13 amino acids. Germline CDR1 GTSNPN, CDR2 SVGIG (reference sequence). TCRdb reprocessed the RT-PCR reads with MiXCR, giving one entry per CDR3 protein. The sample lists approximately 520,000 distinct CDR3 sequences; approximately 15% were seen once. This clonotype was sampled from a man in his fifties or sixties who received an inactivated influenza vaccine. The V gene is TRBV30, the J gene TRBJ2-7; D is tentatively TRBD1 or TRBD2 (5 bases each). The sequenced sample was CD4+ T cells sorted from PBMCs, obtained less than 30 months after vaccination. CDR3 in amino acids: CAWARGPPYEQYF. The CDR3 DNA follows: TGTGCCTGGGCACGGGGACCACCCTACGAGCAGTACTTC. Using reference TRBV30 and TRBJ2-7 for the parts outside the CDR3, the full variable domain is SQTIHQWPATLVQPVGSPLSLECTVEGTSNPNLYWYRQAAGRGLQLLFYSVGIGQISSEVPQNLSASRPQDRQFILSSKKLLLSDSGFYLCAWARGPPYEQYFGPGTRLTVT.